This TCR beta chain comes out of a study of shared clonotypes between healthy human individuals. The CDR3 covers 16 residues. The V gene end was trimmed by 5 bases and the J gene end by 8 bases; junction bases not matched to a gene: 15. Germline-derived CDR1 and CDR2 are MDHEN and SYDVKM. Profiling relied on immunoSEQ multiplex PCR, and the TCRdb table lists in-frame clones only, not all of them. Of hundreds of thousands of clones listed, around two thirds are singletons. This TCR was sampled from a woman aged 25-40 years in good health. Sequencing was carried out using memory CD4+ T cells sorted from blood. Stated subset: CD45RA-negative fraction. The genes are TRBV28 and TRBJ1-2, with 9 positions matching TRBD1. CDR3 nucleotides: TGTGCCAGCAGTCCTACCGGGACAGGGTTTGATGAAGGCTACACCTTC. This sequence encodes CASSPTGTGFDEGYTF.